The table lists the clone carrying this TCR beta chain with many counts. TCRdb re-derived calls from the 5' RACE reads in MiXCR, one entry per CDR3 protein. Seen here are nearly 30,000 distinct CDR3 sequences, approximately 5.2% observed once, and the top ten hold 5% to 7%. The entry originates in a study of early T cells in non-severe SARS-CoV-2 infection. Background on the study: It was bulk RNA from unsorted whole blood that was sequenced, and the chains were unpaired.

The sequencing input was whole blood. The origin of this receptor is an adult who was a healthcare worker with PCR-confirmed SARS-CoV-2 infection or an uninfected control (not recorded which).

CDR3 nucleotide sequence: TGTGCCAGCAGCTCGGGTCCCGGGACCTACAATGAGCAGTTCTTC. Its translation: CASSSGPGTYNEQFF. The V call is TRBV7-6, the J call TRBJ2-1, with a tentative D call TRBD2 (5 bases). The CDR3 spans 15 residues. V was pared by 4 bases and J by 2 bases, with 12 bases between. The germline V gene encodes CDR1 SGHVS and CDR2 FNYEAQ.